This record looks at one TCR beta chain sequence and its context. The missing CDR3 end, 3 residues past where the read stops, is filled in from the germline J gene. This record comes from a study of T cells in women clearing cervical HPV infection. After removal of 7 bases from V and 4 bases from J, the junction contained 3 bases not matched to a gene. CDR1 LNHDA and CDR2 SQIVND come from the germline V gene (reference sequence). CDR3 size: 14 residues. The assay was immunoSEQ multiplex PCR, and TCRdb's table has in-frame clones only and misses some. Here the sample table reports tens of thousands of clones.

The material sequenced was blood buffy coat. The source is a woman between 18 and 75 years old with a cervical HPV16 infection that either progressed to CIN3+ or cleared (not recorded which). The genes are TRBV19 and TRBJ1-4, with 10 bases fitting TRBD1. The CDR3 sequence: CASTRTGGNEKLFF. CDR3 bases read: TGTGCCAGTACCAGGACAGGGGGTAATGAAAAA. Looking up the rest from reference TRBV19 and TRBJ1-4 gives the full variable domain: DGGITQSPKYLFRKEGQNVTLSCEQNLNHDAMYWYRQDPGQGLRLIYYSQIVNDFQKGDIAEGYSVSREKKESFPLTVTSAQKNPTAFYLCASTRTGGNEKLFFGSGTQLSVL.